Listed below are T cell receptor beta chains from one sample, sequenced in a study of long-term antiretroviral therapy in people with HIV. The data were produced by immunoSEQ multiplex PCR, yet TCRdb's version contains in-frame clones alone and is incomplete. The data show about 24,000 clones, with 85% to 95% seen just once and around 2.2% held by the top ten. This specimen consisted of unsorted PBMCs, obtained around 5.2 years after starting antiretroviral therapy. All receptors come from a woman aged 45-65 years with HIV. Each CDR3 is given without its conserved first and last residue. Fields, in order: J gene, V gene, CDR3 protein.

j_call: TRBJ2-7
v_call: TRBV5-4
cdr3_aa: ASSPKSTGFRDEQY

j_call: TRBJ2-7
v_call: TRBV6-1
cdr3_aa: ASSDPDSGSYYEQY

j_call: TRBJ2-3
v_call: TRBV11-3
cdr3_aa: ASSDKVSGRASGTDTQY

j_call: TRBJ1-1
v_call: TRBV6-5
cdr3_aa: ASRPQGAGTEAF

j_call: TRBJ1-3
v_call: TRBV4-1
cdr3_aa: ASSGIAEGNTIY

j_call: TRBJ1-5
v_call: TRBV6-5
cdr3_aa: ASSPQNQPQH

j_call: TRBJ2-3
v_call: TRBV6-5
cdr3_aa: ASREVAGGRGTQY

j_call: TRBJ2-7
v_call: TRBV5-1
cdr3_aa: ASSKSGTSVYEQY

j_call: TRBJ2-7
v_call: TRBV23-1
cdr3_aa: ASPNGPYEQY

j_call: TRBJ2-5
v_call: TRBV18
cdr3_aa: ASSPRGTQETQY

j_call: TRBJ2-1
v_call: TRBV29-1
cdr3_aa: SVGGPGLGYGNEQF

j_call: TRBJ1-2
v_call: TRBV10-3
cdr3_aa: AIKREPGGGYT

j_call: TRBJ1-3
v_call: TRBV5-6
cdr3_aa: ASSLRPGAGGNTIY

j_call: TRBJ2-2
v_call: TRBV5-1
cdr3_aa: ASSTAPNTGELF

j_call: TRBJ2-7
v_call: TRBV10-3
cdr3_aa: AIRGGSSYEQY

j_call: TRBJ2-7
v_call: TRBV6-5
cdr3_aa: ASSSSGTTYEQY

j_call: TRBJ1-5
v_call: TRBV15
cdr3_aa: ATSRARDYQPQH

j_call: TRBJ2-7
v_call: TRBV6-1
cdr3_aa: ASSLTDRGYEQY

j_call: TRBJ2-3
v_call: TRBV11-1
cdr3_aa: ASSFRTRSDTQY

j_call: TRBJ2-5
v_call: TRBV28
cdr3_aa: ASSFLEPRETQY

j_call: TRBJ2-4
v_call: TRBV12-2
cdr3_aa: ASRLRLAGRDIQY

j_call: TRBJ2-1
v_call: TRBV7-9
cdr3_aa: ASSLVYNEQF

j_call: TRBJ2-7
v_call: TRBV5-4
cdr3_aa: ASSSGLAGGNYEQY

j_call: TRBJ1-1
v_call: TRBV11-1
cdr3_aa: ASSSGLVGEAF

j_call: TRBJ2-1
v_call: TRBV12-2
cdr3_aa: ASRLGVWGPLAQSRDEQF